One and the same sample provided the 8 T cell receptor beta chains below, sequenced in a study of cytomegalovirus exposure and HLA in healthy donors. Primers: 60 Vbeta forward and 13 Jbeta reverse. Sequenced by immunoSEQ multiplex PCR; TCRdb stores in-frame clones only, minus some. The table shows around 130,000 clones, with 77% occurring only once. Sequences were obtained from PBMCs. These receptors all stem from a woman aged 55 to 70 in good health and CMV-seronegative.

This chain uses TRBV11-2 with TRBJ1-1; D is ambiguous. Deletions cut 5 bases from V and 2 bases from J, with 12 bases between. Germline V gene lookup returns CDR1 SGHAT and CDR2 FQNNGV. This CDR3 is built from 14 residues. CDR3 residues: CASSPQIVNTEAFF. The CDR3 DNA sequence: TGTGCCAGCAGCCCTCAGATCGTTAACACTGAAGCTTTCTTT.

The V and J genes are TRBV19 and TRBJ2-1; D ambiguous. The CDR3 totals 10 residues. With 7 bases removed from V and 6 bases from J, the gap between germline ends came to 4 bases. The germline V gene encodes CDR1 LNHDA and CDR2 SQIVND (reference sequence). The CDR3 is CASNSNEQFF. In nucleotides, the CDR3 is TGTGCCAGTAACTCCAATGAGCAGTTCTTC.

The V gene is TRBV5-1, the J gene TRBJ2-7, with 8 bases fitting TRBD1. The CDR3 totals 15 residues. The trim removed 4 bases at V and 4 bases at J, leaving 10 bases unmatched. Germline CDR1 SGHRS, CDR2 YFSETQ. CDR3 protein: CASSLADRGSYEQYF. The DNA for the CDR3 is TGCGCCAGCAGCCTCGCAGACAGGGGTTCGTACGAGCAGTACTTC.

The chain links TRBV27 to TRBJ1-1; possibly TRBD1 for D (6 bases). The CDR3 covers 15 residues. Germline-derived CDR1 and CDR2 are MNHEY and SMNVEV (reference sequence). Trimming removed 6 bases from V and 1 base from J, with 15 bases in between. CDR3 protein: CASSLGGRANTEAFF. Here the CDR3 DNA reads TGTGCCAGCAGCCTAGGGGGGAGGGCGAACACTGAAGCTTTCTTT.

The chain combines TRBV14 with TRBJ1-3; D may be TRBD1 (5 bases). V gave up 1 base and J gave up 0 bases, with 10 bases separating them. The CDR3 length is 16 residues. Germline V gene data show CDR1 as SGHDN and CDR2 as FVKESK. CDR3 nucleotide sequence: TGTGCCAGCAGCCAAGGACAGCTGATCTCTGGAAACACCATATATTTT. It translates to CASSQGQLISGNTIYF.

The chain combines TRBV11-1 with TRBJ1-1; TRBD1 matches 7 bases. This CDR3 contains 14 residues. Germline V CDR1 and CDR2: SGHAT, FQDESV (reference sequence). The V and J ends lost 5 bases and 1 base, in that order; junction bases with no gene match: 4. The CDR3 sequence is CASSINRGNTEAFF. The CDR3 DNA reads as TGTGCCAGCAGCATAAACAGGGGGAACACTGAAGCTTTCTTT.

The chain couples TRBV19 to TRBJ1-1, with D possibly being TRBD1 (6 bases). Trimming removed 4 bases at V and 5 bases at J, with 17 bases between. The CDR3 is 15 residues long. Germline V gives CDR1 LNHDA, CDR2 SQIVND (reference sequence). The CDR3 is CASSKRGGVGTEAFF. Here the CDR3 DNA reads TGTGCCAGTAGTAAGAGAGGGGGGGTAGGGACTGAAGCTTTCTTT.

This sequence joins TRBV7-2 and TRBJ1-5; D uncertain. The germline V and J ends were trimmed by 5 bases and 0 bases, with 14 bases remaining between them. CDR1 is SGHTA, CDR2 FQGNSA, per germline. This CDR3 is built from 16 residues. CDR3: CASSTTRGISNQPQHF. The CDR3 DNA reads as TGTGCCAGCAGCACGACACGGGGAATTAGCAATCAGCCCCAGCATTTT.